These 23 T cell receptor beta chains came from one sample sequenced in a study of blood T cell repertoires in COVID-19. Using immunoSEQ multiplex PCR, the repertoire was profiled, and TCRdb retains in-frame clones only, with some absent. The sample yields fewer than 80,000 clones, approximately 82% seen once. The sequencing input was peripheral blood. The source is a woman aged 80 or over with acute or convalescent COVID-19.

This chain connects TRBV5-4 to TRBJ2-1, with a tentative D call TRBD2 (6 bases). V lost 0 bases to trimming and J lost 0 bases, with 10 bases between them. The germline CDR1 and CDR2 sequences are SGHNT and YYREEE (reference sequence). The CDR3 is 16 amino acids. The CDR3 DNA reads TGTGCCAGCAGCTTGGGTGGGGGGACCTCCTACAATGAGCAGTTCTTC. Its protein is CASSLGGGTSYNEQFF.

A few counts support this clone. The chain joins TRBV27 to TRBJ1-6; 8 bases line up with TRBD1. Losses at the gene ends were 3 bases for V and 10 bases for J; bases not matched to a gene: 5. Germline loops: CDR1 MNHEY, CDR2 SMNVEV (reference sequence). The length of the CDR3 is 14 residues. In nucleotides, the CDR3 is TGTGCCAGCAGTTTGTCGGACAGGGTATCACCCCTCCACTTT. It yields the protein CASSLSDRVSPLHF.

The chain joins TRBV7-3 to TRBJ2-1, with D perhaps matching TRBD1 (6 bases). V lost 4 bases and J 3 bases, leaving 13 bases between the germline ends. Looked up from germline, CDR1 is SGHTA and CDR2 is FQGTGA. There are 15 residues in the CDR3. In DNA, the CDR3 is TGTGCCAGCAGCTACCTGGGACAAAGCTACAATGAGCAGTTCTTC. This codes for CASSYLGQSYNEQFF. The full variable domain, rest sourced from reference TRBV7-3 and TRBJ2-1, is GAGVSQTPSNKVTEKGKYVELRCDPISGHTALYWYRQSLGQGPEFLIYFQGTGAADDSGLPNDRFFAVRPEGSVSTLKIQRTERGDSAVYLCASSYLGQSYNEQFFGPGTRLTVL.

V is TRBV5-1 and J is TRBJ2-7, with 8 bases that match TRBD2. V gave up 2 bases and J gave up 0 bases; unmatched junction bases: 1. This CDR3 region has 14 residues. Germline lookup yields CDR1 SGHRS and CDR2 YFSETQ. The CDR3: CASSLSGGSYEQYF. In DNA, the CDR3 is TGCGCCAGCAGCTTAAGCGGGGGCTCCTACGAGCAGTACTTC.

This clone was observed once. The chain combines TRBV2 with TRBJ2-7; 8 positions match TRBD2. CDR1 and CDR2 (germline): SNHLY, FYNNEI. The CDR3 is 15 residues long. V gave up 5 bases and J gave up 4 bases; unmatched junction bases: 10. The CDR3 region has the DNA TGTGCCAGCAGTCCCCTCGGGGGGGGGAATTACGAGCAGTACTTC. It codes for CASSPLGGGNYEQYF.

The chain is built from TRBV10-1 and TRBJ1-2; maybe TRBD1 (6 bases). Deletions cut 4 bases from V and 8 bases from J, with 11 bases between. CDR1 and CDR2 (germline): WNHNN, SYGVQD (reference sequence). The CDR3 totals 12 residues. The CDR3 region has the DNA TGCGCCAGCAGTGTTCCAGGGGTCGGCTACACCTTC. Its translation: CASSVPGVGYTF.

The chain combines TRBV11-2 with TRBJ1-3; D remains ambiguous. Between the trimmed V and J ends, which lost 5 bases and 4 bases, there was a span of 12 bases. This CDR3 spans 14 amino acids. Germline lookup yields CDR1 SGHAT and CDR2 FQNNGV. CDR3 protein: CASSPTRSGNTIYF. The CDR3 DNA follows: TGTGCCAGCAGCCCGACGCGGTCCGGAAACACCATATATTTT.

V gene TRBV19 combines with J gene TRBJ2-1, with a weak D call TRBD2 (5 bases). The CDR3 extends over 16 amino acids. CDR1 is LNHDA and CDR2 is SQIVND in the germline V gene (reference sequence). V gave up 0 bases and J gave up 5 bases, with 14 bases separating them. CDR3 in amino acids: CASSIDLGGWDNEQFF. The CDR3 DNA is TGTGCCAGTAGTATAGATCTCGGAGGCTGGGACAATGAGCAGTTCTTC.

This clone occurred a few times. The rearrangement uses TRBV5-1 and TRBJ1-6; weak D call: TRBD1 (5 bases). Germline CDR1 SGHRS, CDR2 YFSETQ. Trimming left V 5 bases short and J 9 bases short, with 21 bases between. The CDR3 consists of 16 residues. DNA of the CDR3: TGCGCCAGCAGTTATGATTCGGGACTAGGTCCTTCACCCCTCCACTTT. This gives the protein CASSYDSGLGPSPLHF.

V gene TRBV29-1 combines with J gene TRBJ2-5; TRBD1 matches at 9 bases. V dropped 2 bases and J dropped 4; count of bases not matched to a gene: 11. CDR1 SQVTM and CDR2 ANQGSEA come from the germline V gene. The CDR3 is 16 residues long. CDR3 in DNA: TGCAGCGTTGAACCTAACAGGGGGCGCGGAAGAGAGACCCAGTACTTC. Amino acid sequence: CSVEPNRGRGRETQYF. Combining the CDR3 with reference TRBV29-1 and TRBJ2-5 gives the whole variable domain SAVISQKPSRDICQRGTSLTIQCQVDSQVTMMFWYRQQPGQSLTLIATANQGSEATYESGFVIDKFPISRPNLTFSTLTVSNMSPEDSSIYLCSVEPNRGRGRETQYFGPGTRLLVL.

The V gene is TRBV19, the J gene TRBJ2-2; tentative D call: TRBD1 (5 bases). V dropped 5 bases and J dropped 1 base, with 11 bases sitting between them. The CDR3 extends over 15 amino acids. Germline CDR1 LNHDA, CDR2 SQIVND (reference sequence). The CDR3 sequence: CASSGPGRNTGELFF. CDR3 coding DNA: TGTGCCAGTAGTGGCCCAGGGCGGAACACCGGGGAGCTGTTTTTT.

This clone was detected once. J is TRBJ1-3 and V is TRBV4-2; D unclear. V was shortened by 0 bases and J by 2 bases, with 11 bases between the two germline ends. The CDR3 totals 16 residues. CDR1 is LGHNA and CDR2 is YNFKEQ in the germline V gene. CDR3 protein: CASSQDSQLAGNTIYF. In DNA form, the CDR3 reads TGTGCCAGCAGCCAAGATAGCCAATTGGCTGGAAACACCATATATTTT.

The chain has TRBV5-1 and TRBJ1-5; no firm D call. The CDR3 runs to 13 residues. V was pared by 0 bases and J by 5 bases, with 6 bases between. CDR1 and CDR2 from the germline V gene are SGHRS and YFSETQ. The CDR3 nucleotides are TGCGCCAGCAGCTTGGATCTTTATCAGCCCCAGCATTTT. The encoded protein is CASSLDLYQPQHF.

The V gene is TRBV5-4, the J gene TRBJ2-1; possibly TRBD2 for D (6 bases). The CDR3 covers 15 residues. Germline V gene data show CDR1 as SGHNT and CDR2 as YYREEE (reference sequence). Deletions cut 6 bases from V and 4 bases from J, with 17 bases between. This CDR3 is CASIISRGTYNEQFF. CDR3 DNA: TGTGCCAGCATCATATCACGGGGGACTTACAATGAGCAGTTCTTC.

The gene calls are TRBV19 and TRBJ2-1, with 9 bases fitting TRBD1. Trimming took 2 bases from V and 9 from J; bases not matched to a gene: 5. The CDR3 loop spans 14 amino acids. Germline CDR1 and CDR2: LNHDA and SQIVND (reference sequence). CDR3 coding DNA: TGTGCCAGTAGTATAACCGGGACAGGGAGTGAGCAGTTCTTC. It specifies CASSITGTGSEQFF.

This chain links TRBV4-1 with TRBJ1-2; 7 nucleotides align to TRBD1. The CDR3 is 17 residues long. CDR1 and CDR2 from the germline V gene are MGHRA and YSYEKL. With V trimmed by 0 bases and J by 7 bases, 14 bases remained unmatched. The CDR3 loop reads CASSQDLVTGRLLGYTF. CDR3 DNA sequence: TGCGCCAGCAGCCAAGATTTGGTGACAGGGAGGTTGCTTGGCTACACCTTC.

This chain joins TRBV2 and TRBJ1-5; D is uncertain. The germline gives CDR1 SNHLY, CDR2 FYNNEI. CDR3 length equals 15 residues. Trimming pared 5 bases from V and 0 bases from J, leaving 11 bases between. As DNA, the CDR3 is TGTGCCAGCAGTTACGGGATCAATAGCAATCAGCCCCAGCATTTT. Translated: CASSYGINSNQPQHF.

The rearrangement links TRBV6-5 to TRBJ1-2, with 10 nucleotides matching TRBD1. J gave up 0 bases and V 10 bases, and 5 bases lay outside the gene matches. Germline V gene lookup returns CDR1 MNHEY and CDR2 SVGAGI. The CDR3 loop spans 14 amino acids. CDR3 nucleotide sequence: TGTGCCACCGAAGGACAGGGGGCTAACTATGGCTACACCTTC. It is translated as CATEGQGANYGYTF.

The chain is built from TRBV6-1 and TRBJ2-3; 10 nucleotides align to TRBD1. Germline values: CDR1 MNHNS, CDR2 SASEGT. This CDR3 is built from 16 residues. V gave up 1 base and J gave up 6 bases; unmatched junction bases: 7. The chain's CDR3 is CASSEVGTGVRDTQYF. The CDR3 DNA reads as TGTGCCAGCAGTGAAGTGGGGACAGGGGTCAGGGATACGCAGTATTTT.

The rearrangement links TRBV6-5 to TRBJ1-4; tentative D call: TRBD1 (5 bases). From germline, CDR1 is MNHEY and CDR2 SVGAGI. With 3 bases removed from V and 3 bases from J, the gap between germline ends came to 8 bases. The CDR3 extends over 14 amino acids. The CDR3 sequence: CASSYRGANEKLFF. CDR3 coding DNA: TGTGCCAGCAGTTATCGGGGGGCTAATGAAAAACTGTTTTTT.

CDR3 amino acids: CASSLQGGSTEAFF. The DNA of the CDR3 is TGTGCCAGCAGTTTACAGGGGGGATCCACTGAAGCTTTCTTT. The genes are TRBV28 and TRBJ1-1; 7 positions match TRBD1. The V and J ends lost 2 bases and 4 bases, in that order; junction bases with no gene match: 4. In germline, CDR1 is MDHEN, CDR2 SYDVKM. This CDR3 is 14 amino acids long.

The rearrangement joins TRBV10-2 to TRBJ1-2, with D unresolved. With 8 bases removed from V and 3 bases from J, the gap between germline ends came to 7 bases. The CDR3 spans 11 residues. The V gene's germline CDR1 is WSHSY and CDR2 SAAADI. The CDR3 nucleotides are TGCGCCAGCGGAGTAGACTATGGCTACACCTTC. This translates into CASGVDYGYTF.

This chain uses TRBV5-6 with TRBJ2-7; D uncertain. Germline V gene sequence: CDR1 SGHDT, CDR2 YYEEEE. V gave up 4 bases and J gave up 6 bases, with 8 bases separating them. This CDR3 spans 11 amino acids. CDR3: CASSREAEQYF. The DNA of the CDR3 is TGTGCCAGCAGCCGAGAAGCCGAGCAGTACTTC.